The 16 T cell receptor beta chains below come from one sample, sequenced in a study of T cell repertoires in cytomegalovirus infection (dated 2019 in TCRdb). The listed sequencing device is Illumina HiSeq 1500. TCRdb took the public reads, trimmed them with fastp at Q25, ran MiXCR for clone calling and kept in-frame beta chains. Rows are unified per CDR3 protein, each entry keeping the most common DNA and genes. For this sample there are 100,000 or so distinct CDR3 sequences; 20% to 25% appear just once. The top ten hold approximately 40% of the sample. Sequenced material: CD8+ T cells from PBMCs. These receptors all come from a human donor in good health (CMV status not recorded). Some clones in this sample may be carry-over from other donors' samples.

This clonotype has at least ten counts. This chain uses TRBV7-8 with TRBJ1-6, with a tentative D call TRBD1 (5 bases). V was shortened by 1 base and J by 5 bases, with 12 bases between the two germline ends. Germline V gene lookup returns CDR1 SGHVS and CDR2 FQNEAQ. The length of the CDR3 is 16 residues. The CDR3 sequence: CASSLDGRRDNSPLHF. The DNA for the CDR3 is TGTGCCAGCAGCTTAGATGGTCGCAGGGATAATTCACCCCTCCACTTT.

This clonotype was seen a handful of times. The rearrangement joins TRBV24-1 to TRBJ2-3; 7 positions match TRBD1. The length of the CDR3 is 16 residues. CDR1 and CDR2 (germline): KGHDR, SFDVKD. J lost 4 bases, V lost 0 bases, and 6 bases had no gene match. In DNA form, the CDR3 reads TGTGCCACCAGTGATTTGGGTCAGGGGGTCTCAGATACGCAGTATTTT. Protein product: CATSDLGQGVSDTQYF.

This clonotype showed up just a few times. V gene TRBV13 combines with J gene TRBJ2-2; no clear D gene. This CDR3 is 14 amino acids long. V shed 3 bases and J shed 2 bases, with 7 bases lying between them. The germline gives CDR1 PRHDT, CDR2 FYEKMQ (reference sequence). CDR3 protein: CASSLGKNTGELFF. The CDR3 bases are TGTGCCAGCAGCTTGGGTAAAAACACCGGGGAGCTGTTTTTT. The full variable domain, completed using reference TRBV13 and TRBJ2-2, is AAGVIQSPRHLIKEKRETATLKCYPIPRHDTVYWYQQGPGQDPQFLISFYEKMQSDKGSIPDRFSAQQFSDYHSELNMSSLELGDSALYFCASSLGKNTGELFFGEGSRLTVL.

This chain links TRBV2 with TRBJ2-2; the D is unclear. V shed 1 base and J shed 6 bases, with 12 bases lying between them. From germline, CDR1 is SNHLY and CDR2 FYNNEI. The CDR3 is made up of 15 amino acids. As DNA, the CDR3 is TGTGCCAGCAGTGAAGAGGCGGCAGTCCCCGGGGAGCTGTTTTTT. This translates into CASSEEAAVPGELFF.

The sample holds many counts of this clonotype. The chain carries TRBV6-6 and TRBJ1-3; D is unclear. Per germline, CDR1 MNHNY and CDR2 SVGAGI (reference sequence). The V and J ends lost 5 bases and 3 bases respectively, with 11 bases between them. The CDR3 sequence is 14 residues long. CDR3 residues: CASSTSGSGNTIYF. Here the CDR3 DNA reads TGTGCCAGCAGTACCTCCGGGAGTGGAAACACCATATATTTT.

The CDR3: CASSSGDRGSYNEQFF. The CDR3 nucleotides are TGTGCCAGCAGTTCCGGGGACAGGGGCTCCTACAATGAGCAGTTCTTC. This chain joins TRBV12-3 or TRBV12-4 and TRBJ2-1; the match to TRBD1 covers 10 bases. V lost 4 bases to trimming and J lost 0 bases; unmatched junction nucleotides: 3. The CDR3 is made up of 16 amino acids.

The chain joins TRBV6-2 or TRBV6-3 to TRBJ2-5; TRBD2 agrees at 10 bases. The V segment lost 6 bases and the J segment 3 bases; nucleotides outside the gene matches: 7. Per the germline V gene, CDR1 is MNHEY and CDR2 is SVGEGT. The CDR3 covers 15 residues. The CDR3 region has the DNA TGTGCCAGCAGCCCGGGACTAGCGATTAAAGAGACCCAGTACTTC. Protein sequence: CASSPGLAIKETQYF.

In this sample, this clonotype turned up many times. V usage is TRBV7-6 and J usage is TRBJ1-1; the D is unclear. Trimming stripped 1 base from V and 1 base from J, with 7 bases between. Germline V gene sequence: CDR1 SGHVS, CDR2 FNYEAQ. The CDR3 runs 14 residues. The CDR3 nucleotides read TGTGCCAGCAGCTTAGGTCGGTCGAACACTGAAGCTTTCTTT. Translating gives CASSLGRSNTEAFF.

The chain links TRBV4-3 to TRBJ2-1; no reliable D call. Per the germline V gene, CDR1 is LGHNA and CDR2 is YSLEER. This CDR3 comprises 15 residues. Trimming cost V 1 base and J 2 bases, with 9 bases left between them. CDR3 in amino acids: CASSQAELPYNEQFF. CDR3 sequence (DNA): TGCGCCAGCAGCCAAGCAGAACTACCCTACAATGAGCAGTTCTTC.

The chain uses TRBV14 and TRBJ2-5, with unresolved D. Germline V gene lookup returns CDR1 SGHDN and CDR2 FVKESK. There are 11 residues in the CDR3. V lost 0 bases, J lost 6 bases, and 2 bases lay in between. The CDR3 bases are TGTGCCAGCAGCCAAGATCAGACCCAGTACTTC. This encodes CASSQDQTQYF.

The chain employs TRBV6-2 or TRBV6-3 and TRBJ2-7, with TRBD1 identical over 8 bases. The CDR3 is 15 residues long. Germline V gives CDR1 MNHEY, CDR2 SVGEGT. V lost 5 bases, J lost 8 bases, and 14 bases stayed unmatched. The CDR3 region has the DNA TGTGCCAGCAGTCATCCTGGGACAGGATCTACGCAGCAGTACTTC. Amino acid sequence: CASSHPGTGSTQQYF.

This rearrangement joins TRBV9 to TRBJ1-5, with D possibly being TRBD1 (5 bases). V gave up 2 bases and J gave up 3 bases, with 12 bases separating them. Per germline, CDR1 SGDLS and CDR2 YYNGEE. The length of the CDR3 is 15 residues. CDR3: CASSVGDRPNQPQHF. Here the CDR3 DNA reads TGTGCCAGCAGCGTGGGTGACAGACCCAATCAGCCCCAGCATTTT.

The chain recombines TRBV28 with TRBJ2-1; TRBD1 agrees at 10 bases. CDR3 length: 16 amino acids. CDR1 and CDR2 from the germline V gene are MDHEN and SYDVKM. V was clipped by 6 bases and J by 2 bases; unmatched bases: 7. The CDR3 DNA follows: TGTGCCAGCAGACGGGACAGGGGCACGACCTACAATGAGCAGTTCTTC. Translating gives CASRRDRGTTYNEQFF.

This chain connects TRBV6-2 or TRBV6-3 to TRBJ1-5; 10 bases are a match to TRBD1. CDR1 is MNHEY, CDR2 SVGEGT, per germline. V was pared by 6 bases and J by 3 bases, with 11 bases of the junction left unmatched. The CDR3 length is 17 residues. This chain's CDR3 is CASSHGGTGAINQPQHF. The CDR3 region has the DNA TGTGCCAGCAGCCACGGGGGGACAGGGGCGATCAATCAGCCCCAGCATTTT.

This chain links TRBV11-3 with TRBJ2-1; TRBD2 matches 9 bases. Trimming took 1 base from V and 4 from J; bases not matched to a gene: 5. Germline-derived CDR1 and CDR2 are SGHNT and YENEEA. The CDR3 is made up of 16 amino acids. The CDR3 is CASSLGLAGPYNEQFF. CDR3 DNA sequence: TGTGCCAGCAGCTTAGGGCTAGCGGGACCTTACAATGAGCAGTTCTTC.

The chain carries TRBV7-2 and TRBJ2-1, with D possibly matching TRBD2 (6 bases). Germline values: CDR1 SGHTA, CDR2 FQGNSA. The CDR3 runs to 12 residues. Trimming pared 5 bases from V and 7 bases from J, leaving 9 bases between. The CDR3 reads CASSQGRNEQFF. CDR3 bases: TGTGCCAGCAGCCAAGGGAGGAATGAGCAGTTCTTC.